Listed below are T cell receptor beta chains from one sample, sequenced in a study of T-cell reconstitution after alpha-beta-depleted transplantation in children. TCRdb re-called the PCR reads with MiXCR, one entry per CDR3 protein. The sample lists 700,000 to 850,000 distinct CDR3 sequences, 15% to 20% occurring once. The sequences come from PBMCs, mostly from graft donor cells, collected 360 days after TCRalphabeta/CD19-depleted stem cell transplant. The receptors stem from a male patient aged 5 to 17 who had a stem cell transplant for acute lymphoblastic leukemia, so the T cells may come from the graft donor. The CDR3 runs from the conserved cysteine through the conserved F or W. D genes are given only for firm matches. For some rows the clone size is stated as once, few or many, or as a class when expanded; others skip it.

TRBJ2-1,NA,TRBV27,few,TGTGCCAGCAGTTTTTATCGAAAAACAAGCAATGAGCAGTTCTTC,CASSFYRKTSNEQFF
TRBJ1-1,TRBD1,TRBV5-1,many,TGCGCCAGCAGCGGCGGGACAGGGGATCGTGAAGCTTTCTTT,CASSGGTGDREAFF
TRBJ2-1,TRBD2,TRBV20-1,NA,TGCAGTGCTAGTACGGCGGGAGGGCGGAATGAGCAGTTCTTC,CSASTAGGRNEQFF
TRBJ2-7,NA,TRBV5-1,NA,TGCGCCAGCAGCTTGGTAAGCGGGTCCCACTACGAGCAGTACTTC,CASSLVSGSHYEQYF
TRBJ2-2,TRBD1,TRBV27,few,TGTGCCAGCAGTTTGTACAGGGGCCCCGGGGAGCTGTTTTTT,CASSLYRGPGELFF
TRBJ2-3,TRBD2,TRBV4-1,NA,TGCGCCAGCAGCCACCTCAGGGGGTGGGGACTAGCGGGACCACCCGGGAGGACAGATACGCAGTATTTT,CASSHLRGWGLAGPPGRTDTQYF
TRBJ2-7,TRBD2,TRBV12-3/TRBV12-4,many,TGTGCCAGCAGCAGGCTAGCGGGAGGTAGTAGGGAGTACGAGCAGTACTTC,CASSRLAGGSREYEQYF
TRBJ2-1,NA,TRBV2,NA,TGTGCCAGCAGGGCGGGAACAAGTACGCTTTACAATGAGCAGTTCTTC,CASRAGTSTLYNEQFF
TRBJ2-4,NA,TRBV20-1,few,TGCAGTGCTAGAGTCCCAGGGGCGCATAGAAACATTCAGTACTTC,CSARVPGAHRNIQYF
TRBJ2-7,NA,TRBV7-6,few,TGTGCCAGCAGCTCCCTGCCGGGCTCCTACGAGCAGTACTTC,CASSSLPGSYEQYF